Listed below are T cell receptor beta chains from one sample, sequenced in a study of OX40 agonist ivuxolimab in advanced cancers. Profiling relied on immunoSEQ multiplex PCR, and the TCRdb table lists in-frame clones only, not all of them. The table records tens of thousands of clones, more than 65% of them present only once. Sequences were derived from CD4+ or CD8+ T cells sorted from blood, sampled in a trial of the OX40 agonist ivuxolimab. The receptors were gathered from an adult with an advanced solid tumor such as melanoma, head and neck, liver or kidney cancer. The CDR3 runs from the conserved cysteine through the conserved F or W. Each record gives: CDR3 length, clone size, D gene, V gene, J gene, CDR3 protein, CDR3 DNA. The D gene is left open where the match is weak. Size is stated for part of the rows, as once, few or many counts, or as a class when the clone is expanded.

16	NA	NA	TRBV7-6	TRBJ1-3	CASSAGLPSSGNTIYF	TGTGCCAGCAGCGCGGGACTCCCGAGCTCTGGAAACACCATATATTTT
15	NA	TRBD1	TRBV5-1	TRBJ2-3	CASNSQGATTDTQYF	TGCGCCTCAAACTCACAGGGGGCGACGACAGATACGCAGTATTTT
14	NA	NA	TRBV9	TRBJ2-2	CASSVAITTRELFF	TGTGCCAGCAGCGTAGCTATCACAACTCGGGAGCTGTTTTTT
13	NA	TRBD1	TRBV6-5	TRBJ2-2	CASRDRGAGELFF	TGTGCCAGCAGGGACAGGGGAGCCGGGGAGCTGTTTTTT
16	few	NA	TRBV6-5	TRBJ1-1	CASSSHGVGGGTEAFF	TGTGCCAGCAGTTCTCACGGCGTGGGGGGAGGCACTGAAGCTTTCTTT
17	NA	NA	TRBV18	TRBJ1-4	CASSPYMGGSANEKLFF	TGTGCCAGCTCACCATATATGGGGGGTTCGGCTAATGAAAAACTGTTTTTT
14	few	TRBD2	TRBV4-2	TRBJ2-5	CASSRRGGRETQYF	TGTGCCAGCAGCAGGCGGGGGGGACGAGAGACCCAGTACTTC
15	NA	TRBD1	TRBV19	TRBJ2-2	CASSYGQGDTGELFF	TGTGCCAGTAGTTACGGACAGGGGGACACCGGGGAGCTGTTTTTT
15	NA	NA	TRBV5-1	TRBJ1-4	CASSLEAFPNEKLFF	TGCGCCAGCAGCTTGGAAGCCTTCCCGAATGAAAAACTGTTTTTT
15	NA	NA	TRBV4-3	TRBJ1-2	CASSQDIGVRGGYTF	TGCGCCAGCAGCCAAGATATCGGGGTAAGGGGTGGCTACACCTTC
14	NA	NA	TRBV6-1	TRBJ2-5	CASSQTPVQETQYF	TGTGCCAGCAGTCAGACACCCGTCCAAGAGACCCAGTACTTC
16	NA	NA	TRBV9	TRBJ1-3	CASSATGVHSGNTIYF	TGTGCCAGCAGCGCGACTGGGGTGCACTCTGGAAACACCATATATTTT
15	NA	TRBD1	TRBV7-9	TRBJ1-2	CASSPPGQGANGYTF	TGTGCCAGCAGCCCCCCGGGACAGGGGGCGAATGGCTACACCTTC
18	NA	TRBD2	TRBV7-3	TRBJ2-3	CASSLTGLAGGTTDTQYF	TGTGCCAGCAGCTTAACGGGACTAGCGGGGGGGACCACAGATACGCAGTATTTT
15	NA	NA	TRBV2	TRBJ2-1	CASSRARQATDEQFF	TGTGCCAGCAGCCGTGCGAGACAGGCCACGGATGAGCAGTTCTTC
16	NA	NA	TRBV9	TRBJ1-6	CASSPRTDSYNSPLHF	TGTGCCAGCAGCCCCCGGACAGACTCCTATAATTCACCCCTCCACTTT
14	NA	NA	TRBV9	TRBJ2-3	CASSVVERADTQYF	TGTGCCAGCAGCGTAGTAGAGAGGGCAGATACGCAGTATTTT
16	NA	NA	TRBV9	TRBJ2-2	CASSVVPDGGTGELFF	TGTGCCAGCAGCGTAGTGCCGGACGGAGGGACCGGGGAGCTGTTTTTT
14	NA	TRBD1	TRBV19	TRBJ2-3	CASSIRQGSDTQYF	TGTGCCAGTAGTATCCGACAGGGATCAGATACGCAGTATTTT
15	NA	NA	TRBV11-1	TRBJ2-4	CASSLEGQNKNIQYF	TGTGCCAGCAGCTTAGAAGGCCAGAACAAAAACATTCAGTACTTC
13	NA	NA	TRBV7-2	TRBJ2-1	CASSLISYNEQFF	TGTGCCAGCAGCTTAATATCCTACAATGAGCAGTTCTTC
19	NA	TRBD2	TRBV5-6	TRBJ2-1	CASRTGLAGRISSYNEQFF	TGTGCCAGCAGGACCGGACTAGCGGGGAGGATAAGCTCCTACAATGAGCAGTTCTTC
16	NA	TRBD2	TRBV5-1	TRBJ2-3	CASSLGTSEGTDTQYF	TGCGCCAGCAGCTTGGGGACTAGCGAGGGGACAGATACGCAGTATTTT
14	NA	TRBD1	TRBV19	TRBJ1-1	CASSRSRGQTEAFF	TGTGCCAGTAGTAGGTCCAGGGGGCAAACTGAAGCTTTCTTT
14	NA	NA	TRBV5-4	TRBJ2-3	CASFTREVSDTQYF	TGTGCCAGCTTTACCAGGGAGGTTTCAGATACGCAGTATTTT
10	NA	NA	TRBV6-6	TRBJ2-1	CATLQYEQFF	TGTGCCACCCTGCAGTATGAGCAGTTCTTC
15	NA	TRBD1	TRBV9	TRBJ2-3	CASSPRTGLTDTQYF	TGTGCCAGCAGCCCGAGGACAGGGTTGACAGATACGCAGTATTTT
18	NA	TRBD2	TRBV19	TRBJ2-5	CASSIRSLAGGFQETQYF	TGTGCCAGTAGTATAAGGTCACTAGCGGGGGGCTTCCAAGAGACCCAGTACTTC
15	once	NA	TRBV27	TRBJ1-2	CASSLWSGTNYGYTF	TGTGCCAGCAGTTTATGGTCCGGGACAAACTATGGCTACACCTTC
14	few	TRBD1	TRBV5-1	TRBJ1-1	CASSPSTGGYEAFF	TGCGCCAGCAGCCCTTCGACAGGGGGCTATGAAGCTTTCTTT
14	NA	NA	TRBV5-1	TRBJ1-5	CASSLGGLDQPQHF	TGCGCCAGCAGCTTAGGGGGACTCGATCAGCCCCAGCATTTT
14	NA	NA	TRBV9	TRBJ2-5	CASSVGQGRETQYF	TGTGCCAGCAGCGTAGGGCAGGGCCGCGAGACCCAGTACTTC
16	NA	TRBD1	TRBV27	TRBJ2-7	CASSPRTRGQIYEQYF	TGTGCCAGCAGTCCGAGGACCAGGGGGCAAATATACGAGCAGTACTTC
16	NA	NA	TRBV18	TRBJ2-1	CASSRTGAGEWNEQFF	TGTGCCAGCTCCCGAACCGGGGCAGGGGAATGGAATGAGCAGTTCTTC
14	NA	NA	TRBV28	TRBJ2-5	CASSLSEVSETQYF	TGTGCCAGCAGTTTATCTGAGGTTTCAGAGACCCAGTACTTC
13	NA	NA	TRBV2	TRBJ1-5	CASSELRNQPQHF	TGTGCCAGCAGTGAACTGCGGAATCAGCCCCAGCATTTT
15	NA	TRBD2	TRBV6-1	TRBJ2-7	CASSLGGISSYEQYF	TGTGCCAGCAGCCTCGGGGGGATTAGCTCCTACGAGCAGTACTTC
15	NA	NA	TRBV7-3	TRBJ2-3	CASSSTGWGTDTQYF	TGTGCCAGCAGCTCCACAGGCTGGGGCACAGATACGCAGTATTTT
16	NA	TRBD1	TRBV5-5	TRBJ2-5	CASSAPRTGGSETQYF	TGTGCCAGCAGCGCCCCGAGGACAGGGGGTTCCGAGACCCAGTACTTC
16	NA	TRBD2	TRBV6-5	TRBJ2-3	CASSYLRGASTDTQYF	TGTGCCAGCAGTTACTTGCGGGGGGCTAGCACAGATACGCAGTATTTT
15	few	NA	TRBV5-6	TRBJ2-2	CASQRGGGEVGELFF	TGTGCCAGCCAGCGCGGCGGGGGCGAGGTCGGGGAGCTGTTTTTT
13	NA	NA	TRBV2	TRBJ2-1	CASRPRGQDEQFF	TGTGCCAGCAGACCTCGAGGTCAAGATGAGCAGTTCTTC
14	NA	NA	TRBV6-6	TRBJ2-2	CASRPTGGTGELFF	TGTGCCAGCAGACCAACAGGCGGCACCGGGGAGCTGTTTTTT
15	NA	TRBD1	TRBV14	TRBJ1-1	CASSPSTGRGVEAFF	TGTGCCAGCAGCCCCTCGACAGGGCGCGGTGTAGAAGCTTTCTTT
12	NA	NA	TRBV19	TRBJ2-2	CASSSRAGELFF	TGTGCCAGTAGTAGCAGGGCCGGGGAGCTGTTTTTT
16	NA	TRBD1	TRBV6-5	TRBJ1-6	CASSYSIGQGNSPLHF	TGTGCCAGCAGTTACTCGATTGGACAGGGGAATTCACCCCTCCACTTT
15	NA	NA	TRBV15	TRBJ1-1	CATKGRSGYDTEAFF	TGTGCCACCAAGGGTCGGTCCGGGTACGACACTGAAGCTTTCTTT
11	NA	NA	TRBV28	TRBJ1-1	CASVTRLEAFF	TGTGCCAGCGTAACTCGTTTGGAAGCTTTCTTT
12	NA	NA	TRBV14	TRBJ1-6	CASSPAFSPLHF	TGTGCCAGCAGCCCAGCTTTCTCACCCCTCCACTTT
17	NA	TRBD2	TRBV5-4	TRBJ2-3	CASSLAPGGSGGDTQYF	TGTGCCAGCAGCCTCGCCCCAGGCGGTAGCGGGGGAGATACGCAGTATTTT
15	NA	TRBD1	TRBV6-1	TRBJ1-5	CASTQDRGLNQPQHF	TGTGCGAGCACGCAAGACAGGGGGCTCAATCAGCCCCAGCATTTT
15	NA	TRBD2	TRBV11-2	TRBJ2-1	CASSPRGLAEGEQFF	TGTGCCAGCAGCCCTAGGGGACTAGCAGAAGGTGAGCAGTTCTTC
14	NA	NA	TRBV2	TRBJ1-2	CASRGSLGGYGYTF	TGTGCCAGCAGAGGTAGCTTGGGGGGCTATGGCTACACCTTC
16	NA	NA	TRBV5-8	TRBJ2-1	CASSSGEGGPSNEQFF	TGTGCCAGCAGCTCCGGAGAGGGGGGGCCGAGCAATGAGCAGTTCTTC